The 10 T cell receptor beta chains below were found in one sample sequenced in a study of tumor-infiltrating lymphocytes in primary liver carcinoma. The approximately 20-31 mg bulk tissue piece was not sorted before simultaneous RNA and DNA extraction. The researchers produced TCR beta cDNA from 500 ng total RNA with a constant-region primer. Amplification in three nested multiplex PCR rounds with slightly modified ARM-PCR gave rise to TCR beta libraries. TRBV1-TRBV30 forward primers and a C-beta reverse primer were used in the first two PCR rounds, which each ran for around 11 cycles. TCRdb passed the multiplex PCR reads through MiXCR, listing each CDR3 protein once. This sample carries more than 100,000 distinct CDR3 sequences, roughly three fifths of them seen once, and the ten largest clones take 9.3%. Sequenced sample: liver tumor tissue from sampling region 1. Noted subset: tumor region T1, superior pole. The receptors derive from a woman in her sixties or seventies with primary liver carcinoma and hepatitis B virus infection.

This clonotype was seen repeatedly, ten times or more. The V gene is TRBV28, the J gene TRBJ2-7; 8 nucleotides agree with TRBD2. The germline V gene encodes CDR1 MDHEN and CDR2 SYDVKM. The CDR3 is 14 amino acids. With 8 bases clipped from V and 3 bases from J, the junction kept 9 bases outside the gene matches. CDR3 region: CASWSASGRYEQYF. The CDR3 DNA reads TGTGCCAGCTGGAGTGCTAGCGGGCGCTACGAGCAGTACTTC.

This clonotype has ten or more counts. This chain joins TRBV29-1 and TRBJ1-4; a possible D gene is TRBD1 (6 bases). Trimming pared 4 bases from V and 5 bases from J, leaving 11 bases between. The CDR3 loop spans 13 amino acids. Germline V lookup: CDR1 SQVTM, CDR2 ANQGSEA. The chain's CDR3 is CSVVDSPNEKLFF. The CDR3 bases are TGCAGCGTTGTGGACAGCCCGAATGAAAAACTGTTTTTT. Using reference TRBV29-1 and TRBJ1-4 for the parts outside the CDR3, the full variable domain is SAVISQKPSRDICQRGTSLTIQCQVDSQVTMMFWYRQQPGQSLTLIATANQGSEATYESGFVIDKFPISRPNLTFSTLTVSNMSPEDSSIYLCSVVDSPNEKLFFGSGTQLSVL.

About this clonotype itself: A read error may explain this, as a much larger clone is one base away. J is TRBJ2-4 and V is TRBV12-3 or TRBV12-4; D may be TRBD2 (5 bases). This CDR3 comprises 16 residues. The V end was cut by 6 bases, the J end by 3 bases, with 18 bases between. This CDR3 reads CASSSRQILVKNIQYF. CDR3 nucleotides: TGTGCCAGCAGCTCTCGACAAATACTAGTCAAAAACATTCAGTACTTC.

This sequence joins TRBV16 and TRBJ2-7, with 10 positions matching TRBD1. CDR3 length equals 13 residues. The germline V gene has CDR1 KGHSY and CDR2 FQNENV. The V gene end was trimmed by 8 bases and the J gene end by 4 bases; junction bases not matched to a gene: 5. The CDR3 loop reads CASGGQGFYEQYF. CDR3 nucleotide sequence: TGTGCCAGCGGGGGACAGGGGTTTTACGAGCAGTACTTC.

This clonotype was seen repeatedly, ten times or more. The CDR3 reads CSVEGREDLNEQFF. CDR3 nucleotide sequence: TGCAGCGTTGAGGGGCGGGAGGACCTCAATGAGCAGTTCTTC. The chain combines TRBV29-1 with TRBJ2-1, with 8 bases identical to TRBD2. V was clipped by 3 bases and J by 6 bases; unmatched bases: 7. This CDR3 contains 14 residues. In germline, CDR1 is SQVTM, CDR2 ANQGSEA.

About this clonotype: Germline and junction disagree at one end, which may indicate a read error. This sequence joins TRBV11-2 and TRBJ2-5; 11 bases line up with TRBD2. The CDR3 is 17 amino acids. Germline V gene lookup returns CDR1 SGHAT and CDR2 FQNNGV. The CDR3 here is CASSLSPGLAAQEIQYF. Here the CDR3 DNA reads TGTGCCAGCAGCTTATCCCCGGGACTAGCGGCGCAAGAGATCCAGTACTTC.

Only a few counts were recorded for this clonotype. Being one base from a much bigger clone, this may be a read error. Here the CDR3 reads CSVVGGSGTFF. The CDR3 bases are TGCAGCGTTGTGGGGGGGAGCGGTACTTTCTTT. V is TRBV29-1 and J is TRBJ1-1; tentatively, D is TRBD1 (5 bases). The CDR3 has 11 residues. The ends were cut back, 4 bases at V and 12 bases at J, with 15 bases in the middle. The germline V gene has CDR1 SQVTM and CDR2 ANQGSEA.

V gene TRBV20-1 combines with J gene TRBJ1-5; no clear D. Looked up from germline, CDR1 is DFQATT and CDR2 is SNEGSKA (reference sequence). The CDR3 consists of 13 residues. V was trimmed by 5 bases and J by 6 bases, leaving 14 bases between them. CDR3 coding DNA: TGCAGTGCTCTCCGGGCCATAGTTCAGCCCCAGCATTTT. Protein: CSALRAIVQPQHF.

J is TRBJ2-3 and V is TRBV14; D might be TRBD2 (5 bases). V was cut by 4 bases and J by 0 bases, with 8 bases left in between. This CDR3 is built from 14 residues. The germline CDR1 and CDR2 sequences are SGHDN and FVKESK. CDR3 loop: CASSPAVSTDTQYF. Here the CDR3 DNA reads TGTGCCAGCAGCCCAGCGGTTAGCACAGATACGCAGTATTTT.

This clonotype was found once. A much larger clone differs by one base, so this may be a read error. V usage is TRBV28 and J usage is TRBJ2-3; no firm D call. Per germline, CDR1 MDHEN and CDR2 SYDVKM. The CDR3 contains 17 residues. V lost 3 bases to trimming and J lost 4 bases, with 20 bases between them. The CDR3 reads CASSFLSLNVAPDTQYF. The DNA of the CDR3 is TGTGCCAGCAGTTTCCTAAGCTTAAACGTGGCCCCAGATACGCAGTATTTT.